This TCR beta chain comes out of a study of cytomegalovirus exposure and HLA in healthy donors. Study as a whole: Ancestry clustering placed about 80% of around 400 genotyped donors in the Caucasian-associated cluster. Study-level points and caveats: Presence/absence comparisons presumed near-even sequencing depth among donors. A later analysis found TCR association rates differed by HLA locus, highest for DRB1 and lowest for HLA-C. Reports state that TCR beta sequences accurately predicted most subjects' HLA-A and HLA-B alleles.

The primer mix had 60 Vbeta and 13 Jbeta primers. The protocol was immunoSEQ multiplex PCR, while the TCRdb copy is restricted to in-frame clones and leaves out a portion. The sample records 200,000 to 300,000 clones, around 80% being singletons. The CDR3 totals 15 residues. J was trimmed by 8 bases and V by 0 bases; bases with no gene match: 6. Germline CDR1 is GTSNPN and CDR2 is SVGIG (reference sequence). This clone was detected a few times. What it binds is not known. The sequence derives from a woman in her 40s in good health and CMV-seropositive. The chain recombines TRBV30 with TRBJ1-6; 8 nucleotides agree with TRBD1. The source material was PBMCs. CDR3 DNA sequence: TGTGCCTGGAGTGTATTGGCAGGGGGCGATTCACCCCTCCACTTT. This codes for CAWSVLAGGDSPLHF.